The source of this TCR beta chain is a study of long-term antiretroviral therapy in people with HIV. CDR1 LGHNA and CDR2 YNFKEQ come from the germline V gene. The CDR3 is 15 amino acids. Trimming cost V 2 bases and J 4 bases, with 13 bases left between them. Survey level was the resolution at which the v3.0 immunoSEQ assay ran. Repertoires were generated with immunoSEQ multiplex PCR, while TCRdb's copy carries only in-frame clones and drops some. Of approximately 27,000 clones listed, roughly 90% are singletons. This receptor was obtained from a woman between 40 and 55 years old with HIV. V is TRBV4-2 and J is TRBJ2-3; perhaps TRBD2 as D (7 bases). The material sequenced was unsorted PBMCs, taken about 5.2 years after starting antiretroviral therapy. The CDR3 nucleotides read TGTGCCAGCAGCCAAAGTGGGGGGGCCCCAGATACGCAGTATTTT. Protein sequence: CASSQSGGAPDTQYF.